This TCR beta chain was captured by sequencing in a study of blood T cell repertoires in COVID-19. Overall study: T cells, B-cell-depleted T cells, or PBMCs provided the cDNA or gDNA that served as material.

The ends were cut back, 6 bases at V and 1 base at J, with 8 bases in the middle. CDR1 and CDR2 (germline): MNHEY, SVGAGI. The CDR3 covers 13 residues. Profiled with immunoSEQ multiplex PCR; TCRdb holds only in-frame clones, not every one. The data contain about 120,000 clones, about 90% of them singletons. Material for sequencing was peripheral blood. The receptor comes from a woman aged 65 to 85 with acute or convalescent COVID-19. J is TRBJ2-3 and V is TRBV6-5; D remains ambiguous. CDR3 protein: CASSLSRTDTQYF. CDR3 nucleotide sequence: TGTGCCAGCAGCCTTAGCCGCACAGATACGCAGTATTTT.